This entry describes one TCR beta chain. What this receptor recognizes is not known. Base qualities are missing; no much larger clone stands one base away. TCRbeta CDR3 regions were sequenced with the immunoSEQ Assay. After extraction, genomic DNA underwent amplification by bias-controlled multiplex PCR, followed by high-throughput sequencing. In the source study's methods: To quantify the absolute abundance of each unique TCRbeta CDR3 region, sequences were collapsed and filtered. T cell fraction was estimated by normalizing TCRbeta template counts to usable DNA, with usable DNA measured through amplification of reference genes found in all nucleated cells. Repertoire TCRs were annotated as SARS-CoV-2-specific when V gene, CDR3 amino acid sequence and J gene were exactly matched to a known reactive TCR set. The reference SARS-CoV-2 TCR set was obtained from MIRA and was filtered for enrichment in COVID-19-positive ImmuneCODE repertoires, whereby public or cross-reactive TCRs were removed. Drawing on the MIRA antigens, annotated TCRs were analysed further at the level of specific ORF or position within ORF. Depth was the summed frequency of annotated unique rearrangements, while breadth was defined as annotated unique rearrangements over total unique productive rearrangements. Two-sided Wilcoxon rank-sum tests were used to compare TCR breadth between groups. TCRdb holds this immuneACCESS table with in-frame rearrangements only. Some clones are missing; in checked studies, unresolved V genes explain under half, and the rest has no known cause. V and J calls and clone size come straight from that table; D and trimming were deduced from the DNA. Present in this sample are some 520,000 clones, roughly 85% of which were seen just once. The ten largest clones take up about 13% of the sample.

These data belong to a study of Ad26.COV2.S vaccination and SARS-CoV-2 variants (TCRdb year 2021). Study-level background: Vaccine-arm donors came from COV1001, a multicentre, randomized, double-blind, placebo-controlled phase I-IIa trial of Ad26.COV2.S in healthy adults. Ad26.COV2.S was administered intramuscularly at 5 x 10^10 or 1 x 10^11 viral particles, either as a single shot or as two shots given 56 days apart. TCRbeta repertoire sequencing served as the tool for gauging how specific and how broad the SARS-CoV-2-reactive T cell receptors were following Ad26.COV2.S vaccination. The TCR-sequenced set comprised around 30 samples: around 20 Ad26.COV2.S vaccine recipients, 5 placebo recipients and 8 SARS-CoV-2 convalescent individuals. Trial participants were randomized into five groups of five, in which low-dose or high-dose Ad26.COV2.S was given once or twice, or placebo was given on both occasions. Blinding of investigators to trial group allocation was maintained during experiments and outcome assessment.

General conclusions and limits of the study: After vaccination, spike-specific CD8+ and CD4+ T cell responses were reported to show substantial breadth. Comparing responses between vaccine doses or regimens was not something the study was powered to do. Spike-specific TCR breadth was higher in Ad26.COV2.S recipients than in placebo recipients (P = 0.0014). It was noted by the authors that total T cell responses may have been underestimated by the TCR breadth and depth analyses. Comparable non-spike TCR breadth was observed between vaccine and placebo recipients, consistent with only spike being contained in the vaccine.

The germline V gene (reference sequence) specifies MNHNY as CDR1 and SVGAGI as CDR2. After removal of 6 bases from V and 1 base from J, the junction retains 7 bases not matched to a gene. The CDR3 numbers 15 residues from cysteine through phenylalanine. CDR3 DNA is the only sequence kept; it has 45 bases, read in frame from the first base. Read against the paper, the sample's treatment or condition label means: roughly 18 received Ad26.COV2.S at low or high dose, single or two shots; 5 received placebo; per-sample allocation not given. For vaccine and placebo recipients, the sequenced repertoires came from samples collected on day 63 after the first injection. Cohort 1b enrolled roughly 25 adults aged 18-55 years at a single site in Boston, USA, between 29 July and 7 August 2020. Ad26.COV2.S was a replication-incompetent adenovirus type 26 vector that expressed a prefusion-stabilized SARS-CoV-2 spike protein derived from the original Wuhan strain.

The starting material was peripheral blood, obtained in a trial of Ad26.COV2.S vaccine versus placebo. This chain is built from TRBV6-6 and TRBJ2-7, with 9 bases matching TRBD1. The sequence was obtained from a person aged 18-60 years who received the Ad26.COV2.S COVID-19 vaccine or a placebo. The sequence in DNA is TGTGCCAGCAGGGTGACAGGGGGGGAATCCTACGAGCAGTACTTC. It codes for CASRVTGGESYEQYF.